The clone carrying this T cell receptor beta chain was found a few times. The antigen is undetermined. Every participating donor contributed roughly 10 milliliters of peripheral blood through a draw. Primers used in a second PCR of about 6 to 11 cycles were a sample-barcoded 5' primer and a J-beta primer mix. MiXCR, run by TCRdb on the 5' RACE reads, gives a single entry per CDR3 protein. The data hold more than 650,000 distinct CDR3 sequences, with about a fifth observed a single time. This specimen belongs to a study of blood T cells in healthy people across ages. Study background: Through template switching, about one barcoded beta molecule was captured per two T cells, as measured in model experiments.

Study outcomes and limitations: The percentage of naive T cells correlated strongly with TCR beta diversity. Measured against age, TCR beta diversity per million T cells decreased in a roughly linear manner.

What was sequenced was blood. The receptor comes from an older man in good health.

The CDR3 bases are TGCAGCGTTGAGGGAAGGGGGACGGCAAAAGATAGGGTGAACACTGAAGCTTTCTTT. Its translation: CSVEGRGTAKDRVNTEAFF. The chain couples TRBV29-1 to TRBJ1-1; maybe TRBD1 (6 bases). The V end lost 3 bases, the J end lost 0 bases, and 26 bases lay between the germline ends. Per the germline V gene, CDR1 is SQVTM and CDR2 is ANQGSEA. The CDR3 sequence is 19 residues long.